What follows is one TCR beta chain and its context. Its antigen is undetermined. The CDR3 extends over 16 amino acids. CDR1 is SGHVS and CDR2 is FQNEAQ in the germline V gene. V was trimmed by 5 bases and J by 3 bases, leaving 17 bases between them. This sample was included in a study of shared clonotypes between healthy human individuals. Study observations and caveats: Non-shared clonotypes displayed generation probabilities falling below those of clonotypes present in all four donors. Few donors restricted represented genetic and exposure-history diversity. Naive subsets, compared against memory subsets, generally had larger estimated richness values.

Only in-frame clones appear in the TCRdb table, and some are missing; sequencing was by immunoSEQ multiplex PCR. This table holds under 600,000 clones, 95% to 98% found once. As defined, naive CD8 cells were CD45RO-negative and positively selected for CCR7, with terminally differentiated effector memory CD45RA+ cells excluded. The sequence was collected from a man aged 25 to 40 in good health. The rearrangement joins TRBV7-8 to TRBJ2-1, with a tentative D call TRBD2 (6 bases). The source material was naive CD8+ T cells sorted from blood. The CDR3 region is CASSLHPRGDYNEQFF. In DNA, the CDR3 is TGTGCCAGCAGCCTCCACCCGCGCGGGGACTACAATGAGCAGTTCTTC.